The entry below gives a single T cell receptor (beta chain) sequence along with its context. Its recognized antigen is unknown. Base-call qualities are not available, and no considerably larger clone is one nucleotide away. The entry originates in a study of CD8+CD57+ T cells in acquired aplastic anemia (dated by TCRdb to 2016 to 2018). Regarding the complete study: DNA extracted from sorted CD4+ and CD8+ cells had a mean of around 3 ug, with a range of roughly 0.2 to 27.4 ug. Mean read counts for healthy donor samples were 8.5 million to 10.8 million for CD4+ cells and 11.0 million for CD8+ cells. General study outcomes and caveats: Patients and healthy controls showed no significant difference in CD8+ Simpson's diversity (P=0.060). Although 25 to 30 CD8+ CDR3 sequences were shared by patients and controls, these sequences appeared highly expressed in patients and within the immunodominant clones of patients.

In this study, sorted CD4+ and CD8+ T cells from the blood of healthy subjects and of severe aplastic anemia patients had their TCR repertoires deep-sequenced. Ficoll-Paque density gradient centrifugation was used to isolate peripheral blood mononuclear cells. CD4+ and CD8+ T cells were sorted by FACS or magnetic beads before DNA extraction. CDR3 length: 13 amino acids, cysteine to phenylalanine. Of all the DNA, just the CDR3 is kept, 39 bases in frame from base 1. CDR1 and CDR2 are read off the germline V gene (reference sequence) as DFQATT and SNEGSKA. Germline trimming amounts to 8 bases on V and 6 bases on J, with 12 as the count of junction bases outside the gene matches. Genomic DNA was used as template for profiling of TCR beta VDJ combinations and CDR3 sequences. TCR repertoire sequencing was run on an Illumina HiSeq 2000. Per the authors' processing: TRBV/TRBJ rearrangement plots, CDR3 size and DJ length profiles, and Simpson's diversity index were used to evaluate the repertoires. The most abundant DNA sequence in the deep sequencing data was taken as the immunodominant clone. CDR3 amino acid sequences were checked for sharing across subjects and were also compared against the VDJdb database and published repertoires. In TCRdb, the public reads were trimmed at Q25 with fastp and aligned with MiXCR, with productive beta chains retained. Rows are unified per CDR3 protein, each entry keeping the most common DNA and genes. V and J calls and clone size were set by TCRdb, not the authors. The sample table holds about 170,000 distinct CDR3 sequences, of which 55% to 70% were seen once. Of the sample, less than 55% is held by the ten largest clones.

This sequence was found in a human donor in good health. The rearrangement combines TRBV20-1 with TRBJ2-7; TRBD1 agrees with 8 junctional bases. The specimen was sorted CD4+, CD8+, or CD8+CD57+ T cells (not recorded which) from PBMCs. The CDR3 protein: CSTFWGRGPEQYF. In nucleotides, the sequence is TGCAGTACTTTTTGGGGCAGGGGGCCCGAGCAGTACTTC.